These 5 T cell receptor beta chains came from one sample sequenced in a study of blood T cells in healthy people across ages. Primers used in a second PCR of roughly 6 to 11 cycles were a sample-barcoded 5' primer and a J-beta primer mix. MiXCR, applied by TCRdb to the 5' RACE reads, yields one record per CDR3 protein. The repertoire includes around 1,000,000 distinct CDR3 sequences, almost 25% of them detected once, and 0.65% to 0.95% sits in the top ten. This sample was also put to use in a study of T cells of mothers and their children.

Sequencing input: blood. The source of these receptors is a girl aged 2-10 years in good health.

V is TRBV29-1 and J is TRBJ1-2, with D unresolved. CDR1 and CDR2 from the germline V gene are SQVTM and ANQGSEA. Trimming stripped 2 bases from V and 9 bases from J, with 10 bases between. The CDR3 length is 11 residues. DNA of the CDR3: TGCAGCGTTGAATTACCCCAGAGCTACACCTTC. Encoded protein: CSVELPQSYTF.

The V call is TRBV11-3, the J call TRBJ2-7, with TRBD2 identical over 7 bases. The CDR3 length is 15 residues. The junction had 6 bases not matched to a gene; V was cut back by 2 bases and J by 2 bases. Germline V gene data show CDR1 as SGHNT and CDR2 as YENEEA. DNA of the CDR3: TGTGCCAGCAGCTTATTTACTAGCGCAACCTACGAGCAGTACTTC. Its translation: CASSLFTSATYEQYF.

Comments on this clonotype: No conserved phenylalanine or tryptophan ends this CDR3, so it is likely a read error. The rearrangement joins TRBV7-2 to TRBJ1-3; D is unresolved. Trimming left V 6 bases short and J 2 bases short, with 8 bases between. Germline V lookup: CDR1 SGHTA, CDR2 FQGNSA. The CDR3 length is 13 residues. The CDR3 DNA reads TGTGCCAGCAGGGTCCTAGCTGGAAACACCATATATCTT. Translation: CASRVLAGNTIYL.

The chain combines TRBV6-6 with TRBJ1-6; 7 bases are a match to TRBD1. The length of the CDR3 is 16 residues. The trim removed 0 bases at V and 5 bases at J, leaving 4 bases unmatched. Germline V gives CDR1 MNHNY, CDR2 SVGAGI (reference sequence). CDR3 coding DNA: TGTGCCAGCAGTTACTCGATCGGGACAGATAATTCACCCCTCCACTTT. Protein sequence: CASSYSIGTDNSPLHF.

The chain combines TRBV20-1 with TRBJ2-7; D remains unclear. There are 13 residues in the CDR3. From germline, CDR1 is DFQATT and CDR2 SNEGSKA (reference sequence). The ends were cut back, 6 bases at V and 3 bases at J, with 15 bases in the middle. In DNA, the CDR3 is TGCAGTGCCCCCCATAGTTTCGGCTACGAGCAGTACTTC. Protein sequence: CSAPHSFGYEQYF.